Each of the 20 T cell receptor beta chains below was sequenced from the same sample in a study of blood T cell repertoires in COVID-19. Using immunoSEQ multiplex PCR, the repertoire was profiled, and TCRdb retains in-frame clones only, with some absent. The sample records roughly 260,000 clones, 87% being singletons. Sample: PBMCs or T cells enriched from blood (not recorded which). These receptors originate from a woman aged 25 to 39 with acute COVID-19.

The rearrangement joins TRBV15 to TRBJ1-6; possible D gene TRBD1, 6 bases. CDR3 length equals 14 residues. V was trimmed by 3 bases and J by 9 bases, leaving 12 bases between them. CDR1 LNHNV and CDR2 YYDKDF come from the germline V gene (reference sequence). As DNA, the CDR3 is TGTGCCACCAGCAGCAGGGGTTCGCGTTCACCCCTCCACTTT. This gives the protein CATSSRGSRSPLHF. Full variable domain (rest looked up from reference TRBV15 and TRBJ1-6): DAMVIQNPRYQVTQFGKPVTLSCSQTLNHNVMYWYQQKSSQAPKLLFHYYDKDFNNEADTPDNFQSRRPNTSFCFLDIRSPGLGDTAMYLCATSSRGSRSPLHFGNGTRLTVT.

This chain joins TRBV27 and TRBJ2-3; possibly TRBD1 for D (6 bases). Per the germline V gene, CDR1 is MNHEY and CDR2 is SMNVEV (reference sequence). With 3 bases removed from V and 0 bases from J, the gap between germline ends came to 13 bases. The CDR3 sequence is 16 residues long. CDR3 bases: TGTGCCAGCAGTTTCGGGACATCAACTAGCACAGATACGCAGTATTTT. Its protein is CASSFGTSTSTDTQYF.

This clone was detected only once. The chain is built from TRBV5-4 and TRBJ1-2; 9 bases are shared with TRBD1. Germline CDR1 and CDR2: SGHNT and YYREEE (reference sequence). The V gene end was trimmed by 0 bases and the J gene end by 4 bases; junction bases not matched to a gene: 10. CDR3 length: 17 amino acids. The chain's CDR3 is CASSLVSGTGNPYGYTF. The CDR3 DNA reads TGTGCCAGCAGCTTGGTGTCCGGGACAGGGAATCCCTATGGCTACACCTTC.

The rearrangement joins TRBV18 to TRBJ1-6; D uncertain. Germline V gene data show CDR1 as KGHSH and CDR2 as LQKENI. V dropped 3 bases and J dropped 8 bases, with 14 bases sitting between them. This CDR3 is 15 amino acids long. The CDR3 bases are TGTGCCAGCTCACCGGGCGACCAGTCAGATTCACCCCTCCACTTT. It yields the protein CASSPGDQSDSPLHF.

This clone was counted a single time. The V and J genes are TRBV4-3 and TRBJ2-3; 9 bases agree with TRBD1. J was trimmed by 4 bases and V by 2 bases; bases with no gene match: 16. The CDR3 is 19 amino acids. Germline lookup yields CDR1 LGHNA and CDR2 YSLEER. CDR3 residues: CASSQSFNRGRSRSDTQYF. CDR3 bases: TGCGCCAGCAGCCAAAGTTTTAACAGGGGGCGGTCTCGGTCAGATACGCAGTATTTT.

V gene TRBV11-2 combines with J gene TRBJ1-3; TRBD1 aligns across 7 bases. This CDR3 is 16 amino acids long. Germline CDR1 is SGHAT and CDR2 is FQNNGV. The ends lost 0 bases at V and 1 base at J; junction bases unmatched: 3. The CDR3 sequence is CASSLEGQVSGNTIYF. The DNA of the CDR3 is TGTGCCAGCAGCTTAGAAGGACAGGTTTCTGGAAACACCATATATTTT.

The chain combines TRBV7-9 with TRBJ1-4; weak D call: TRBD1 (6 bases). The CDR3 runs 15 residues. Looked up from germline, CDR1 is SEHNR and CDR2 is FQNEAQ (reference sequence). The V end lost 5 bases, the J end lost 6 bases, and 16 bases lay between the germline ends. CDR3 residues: CASSLRGEGDEKLFF. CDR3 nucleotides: TGTGCCAGCAGCCTCAGGGGCGAAGGAGATGAAAAACTGTTTTTT.

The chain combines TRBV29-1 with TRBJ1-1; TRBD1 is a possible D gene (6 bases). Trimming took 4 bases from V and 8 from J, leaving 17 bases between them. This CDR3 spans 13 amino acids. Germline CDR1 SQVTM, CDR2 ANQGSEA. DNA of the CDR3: TGCAGCGTTGTGGGGGCGCTTGGTGGGGAAGCTTTCTTT. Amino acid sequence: CSVVGALGGEAFF. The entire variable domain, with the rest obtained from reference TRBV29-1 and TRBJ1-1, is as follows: SAVISQKPSRDICQRGTSLTIQCQVDSQVTMMFWYRQQPGQSLTLIATANQGSEATYESGFVIDKFPISRPNLTFSTLTVSNMSPEDSSIYLCSVVGALGGEAFFGQGTRLTVV.

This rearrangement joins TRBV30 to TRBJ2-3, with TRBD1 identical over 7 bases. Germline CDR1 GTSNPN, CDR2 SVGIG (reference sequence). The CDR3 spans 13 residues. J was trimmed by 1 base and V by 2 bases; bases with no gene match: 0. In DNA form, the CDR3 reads TGTGCCTGGAGTCAGGGGGGCACAGATACGCAGTATTTT. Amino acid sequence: CAWSQGGTDTQYF.

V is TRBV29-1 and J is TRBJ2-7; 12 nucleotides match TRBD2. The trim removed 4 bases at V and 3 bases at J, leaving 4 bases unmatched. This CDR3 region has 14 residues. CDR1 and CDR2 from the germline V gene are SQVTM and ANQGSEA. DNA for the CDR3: TGCAGCGTTGTCTGGACTAGCGGGATCTACGAGCAGTACTTC. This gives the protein CSVVWTSGIYEQYF.

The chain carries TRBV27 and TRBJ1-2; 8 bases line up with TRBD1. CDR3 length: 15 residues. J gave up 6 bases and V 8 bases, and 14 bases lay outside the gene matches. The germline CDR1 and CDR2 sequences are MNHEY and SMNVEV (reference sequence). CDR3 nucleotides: TGTGCCAGCCGTGGCAGGGGGCGAGGAGGGGATGGCTACACCTTC. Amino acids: CASRGRGRGGDGYTF.

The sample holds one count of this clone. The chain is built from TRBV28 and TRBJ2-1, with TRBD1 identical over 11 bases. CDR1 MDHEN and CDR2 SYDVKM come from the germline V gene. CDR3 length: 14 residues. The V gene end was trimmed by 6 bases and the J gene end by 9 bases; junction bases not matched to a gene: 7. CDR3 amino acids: CASRGQGAPGEQFF. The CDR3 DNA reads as TGTGCCAGCAGAGGACAGGGGGCACCTGGTGAGCAGTTCTTC.

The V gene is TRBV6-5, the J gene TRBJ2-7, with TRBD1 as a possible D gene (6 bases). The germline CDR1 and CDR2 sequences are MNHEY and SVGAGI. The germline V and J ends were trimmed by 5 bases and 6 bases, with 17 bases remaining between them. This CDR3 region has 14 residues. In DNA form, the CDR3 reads TGTGCCAGCAGTCCGGGACAATACGTTTCCGAGCAGTACTTC. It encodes CASSPGQYVSEQYF.

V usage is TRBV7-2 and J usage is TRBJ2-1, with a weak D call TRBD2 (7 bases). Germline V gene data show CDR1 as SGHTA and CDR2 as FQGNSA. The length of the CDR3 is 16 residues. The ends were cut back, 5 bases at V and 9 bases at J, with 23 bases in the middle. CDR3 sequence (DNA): TGTGCCAGCAGCCGCTCTGGGCGGGGGCCCTCATTTGAGCAGTTCTTC. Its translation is CASSRSGRGPSFEQFF.

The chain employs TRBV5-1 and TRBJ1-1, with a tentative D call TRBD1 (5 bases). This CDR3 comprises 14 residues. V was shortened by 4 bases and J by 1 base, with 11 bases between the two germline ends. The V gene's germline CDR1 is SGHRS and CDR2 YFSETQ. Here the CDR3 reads CASSLTGGNTEAFF. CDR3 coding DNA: TGCGCCAGCAGCCTTACGGGGGGGAACACTGAAGCTTTCTTT.

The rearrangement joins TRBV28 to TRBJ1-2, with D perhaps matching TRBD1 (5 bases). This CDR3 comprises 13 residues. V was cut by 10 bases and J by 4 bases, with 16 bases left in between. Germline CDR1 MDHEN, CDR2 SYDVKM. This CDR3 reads CATRAPDSYGYTF. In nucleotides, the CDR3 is TGTGCCACCAGGGCTCCAGACAGCTATGGCTACACCTTC.

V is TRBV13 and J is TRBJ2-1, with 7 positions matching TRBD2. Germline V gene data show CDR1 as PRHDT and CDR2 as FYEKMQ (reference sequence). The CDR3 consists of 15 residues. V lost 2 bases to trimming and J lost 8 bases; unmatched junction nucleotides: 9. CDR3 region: CASSLLGEGPYEQFF. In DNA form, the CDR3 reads TGTGCCAGCAGCTTATTGGGGGAGGGCCCCTATGAGCAGTTCTTC.

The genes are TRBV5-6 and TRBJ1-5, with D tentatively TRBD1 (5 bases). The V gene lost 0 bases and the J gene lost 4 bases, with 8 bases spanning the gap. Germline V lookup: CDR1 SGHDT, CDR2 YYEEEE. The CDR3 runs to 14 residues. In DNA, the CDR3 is TGTGCCAGCAGCTTGGGGGGCCTGAATCAGCCCCAGCATTTT. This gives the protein CASSLGGLNQPQHF.

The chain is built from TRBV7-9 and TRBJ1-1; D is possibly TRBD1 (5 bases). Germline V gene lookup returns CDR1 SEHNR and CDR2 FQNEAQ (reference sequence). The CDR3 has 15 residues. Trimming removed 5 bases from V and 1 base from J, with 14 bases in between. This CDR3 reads CASSPTGVGNTEAFF. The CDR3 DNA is TGTGCCAGCAGCCCGACGGGGGTTGGGAACACTGAAGCTTTCTTT.

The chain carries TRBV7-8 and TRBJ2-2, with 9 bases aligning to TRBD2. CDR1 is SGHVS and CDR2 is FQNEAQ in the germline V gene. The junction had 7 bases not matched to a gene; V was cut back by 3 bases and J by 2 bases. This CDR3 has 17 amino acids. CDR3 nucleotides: TGTGCCAGCAGCTTGCCCCCTAGCGGGACCAACACCGGGGAGCTGTTTTTT. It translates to CASSLPPSGTNTGELFF.